Below are 4 T cell receptor beta chains sequenced from a single sample in a study of T cell changes during pregnancy in multiple sclerosis. Sequencing was performed with immunoSEQ multiplex PCR; in TCRdb, only in-frame clones are kept and a portion is missing. The sample records about 100,000 clones, 92% being singletons. The material was peripheral blood, obtained after pregnancy. The receptors originated from a female donor with multiple sclerosis, enrolled in a pregnancy study.

This sequence joins TRBV6-1 and TRBJ1-2; 10 positions match TRBD1. V lost 4 bases to trimming and J lost 5 bases; unmatched junction nucleotides: 4. The germline V gene has CDR1 MNHNS and CDR2 SASEGT. The CDR3 contains 14 residues. The CDR3, as DNA: TGTGCCAGCAGTGTGGGACAGGGGATTTATGGCTACACCTTC. Translating it yields CASSVGQGIYGYTF.

The CDR3 protein is CASSTLQGTKNIQYF. The CDR3 DNA follows: TGTGCCAGCAGCACCCTCCAGGGTACCAAAAACATTCAGTACTTC. The chain combines TRBV11-2 with TRBJ2-4; possible D gene TRBD1, 5 bases. The V gene's germline CDR1 is SGHAT and CDR2 FQNNGV. V was trimmed by 5 bases and J by 2 bases, leaving 13 bases between them. CDR3 length: 15 amino acids.

The chain joins TRBV7-8 to TRBJ1-3; D gene unclear. V was cut by 8 bases and J by 4 bases, with 3 bases left in between. CDR3 length: 10 residues. Germline V gene sequence: CDR1 SGHVS, CDR2 FQNEAQ. DNA for the CDR3: TGTGCCAGCGCGGGAAACACCATATATTTT. This gives the protein CASAGNTIYF.

The chain employs TRBV18 and TRBJ1-3; weak D call: TRBD1 (5 bases). The CDR3 totals 20 residues. The germline V gene encodes CDR1 KGHSH and CDR2 LQKENI. V gave up 3 bases and J gave up 0 bases, with 24 bases separating them. Here the CDR3 DNA reads TGTGCCAGCTCACCCCGAATACAGGTCCTACGCGTCAACTCTGGAAACACCATATATTTT. Its translation: CASSPRIQVLRVNSGNTIYF. The full variable domain, completed using reference TRBV18 and TRBJ1-3, is NAGVMQNPRHLVRRRGQEARLRCSPMKGHSHVYWYRQLPEEGLKFMVYLQKENIIDESGMPKERFSAEFPKEGPSILRIQQVVRGDSAAYFCASSPRIQVLRVNSGNTIYFGEGSWLTVV.